This TCR beta chain was profiled in a study of Tregs in tolerant kidney transplant recipients. Study-wide results and limits: Antigen-driven expansion was suggested because donor-specific Tregs expanded more than all Tregs in tolerant patients.

As for this clone: The antigen remains undetermined. The CDR3 extends 3 residues past the end of the read, so its final part is completed from the germline J gene.

Assay used: immunoSEQ multiplex PCR; TCRdb lists only in-frame clones, some missing. The sample holds roughly 50,000 clones. V was clipped by 0 bases and J by 5 bases, with 13 bases between them. This CDR3 comprises 15 residues. Germline assignment: CDR1 MNHEY and CDR2 SVGEGT. The chain links TRBV6-2 or TRBV6-3 to TRBJ2-5; D is possibly TRBD2 (6 bases). Sequenced material: CD4+ T cells from blood, taken before the transplant. The sequence came from a human donor who received a combined kidney and bone marrow transplant. The chain's CDR3 is CASSYSGTRQETQYF. The DNA read from the CDR3 is TGTGCCAGCAGTTACTCGGGGACTCGTCAGGAGACC.